One sample yielded the 25 T cell receptor beta chains listed below, sequenced in a study of T cell repertoires in cytomegalovirus infection. No antigen is known for these receptors. Each CDR3 protein gets one entry after TCRdb re-called the reads with MiXCR. The table lists about 920,000 distinct CDR3 sequences, 25% to 40% of them singletons. Sample: cultured CD8+ T cells from PBMCs, taken from culture after CMV antigen stimulation. These receptors all stem from a human donor in good health (CMV status not recorded). Some clones in this sample may be carry-over from other donors' samples.

The J gene is TRBJ2-7, the V gene TRBV20-1; 9 bases line up with TRBD2. The CDR3 is 17 amino acids. Germline-derived CDR1 and CDR2 are DFQATT and SNEGSKA (reference sequence). The V segment lost 0 bases and the J segment 3 bases; nucleotides outside the gene matches: 12. CDR3 nucleotide sequence: TGCAGTGCTAGAGATGGGGTGATAGCGGGAGACTTCTACGAGCAGTACTTC. Protein sequence: CSARDGVIAGDFYEQYF.

The rearrangement links TRBV20-1 to TRBJ2-1, with no clear D. Between the trimmed V and J ends, which lost 0 bases and 8 bases, there was a span of 14 bases. Germline CDR1 and CDR2: DFQATT and SNEGSKA (reference sequence). The CDR3 consists of 14 residues. CDR3 nucleotides: TGCAGTGCTAGAGATCTCGCGACCGGTGATGAGCAGTTCTTC. Amino acid sequence: CSARDLATGDEQFF.

This clonotype was seen ten or more times. The rearrangement joins TRBV20-1 to TRBJ1-2; D gene uncertain. Per the germline V gene, CDR1 is DFQATT and CDR2 is SNEGSKA (reference sequence). CDR3 length: 14 residues. The germline V and J ends were trimmed by 1 base and 2 bases, with 11 bases remaining between them. CDR3 sequence: CSARGGGVNYGYTF. The CDR3, as DNA: TGCAGTGCTAGAGGGGGAGGAGTCAACTATGGCTACACCTTC.

The CDR3 loop is CASSLDAMNTEAFF. CDR3 DNA: TGTGCCAGCAGCTTGGACGCAATGAACACTGAAGCTTTCTTT. This rearrangement joins TRBV7-6 to TRBJ1-1; D uncertain. Trimming stripped 3 bases from V and 0 bases from J, with 8 bases between. This CDR3 comprises 14 residues. CDR1 and CDR2 from the germline V gene are SGHVS and FNYEAQ.

As concerns this clonotype: Likely a read error: the CDR3 ends without its conserved phenylalanine or tryptophan. V usage is TRBV7-8 and J usage is TRBJ1-5; the match to TRBD1 covers 7 bases. Losses at the gene ends were 5 bases for V and 4 bases for J; bases not matched to a gene: 8. There are 15 residues in the CDR3. CDR1 SGHVS and CDR2 FQNEAQ come from the germline V gene. Here the CDR3 DNA reads TGTGCCAGCAGCCTATCGACAGGGAGTAATCAGCCCCAGCATTAT. It codes for CASSLSTGSNQPQHY.

Only a few counts were recorded for this clonotype. CDR3 region: CAINSLNIQYF. The DNA for the CDR3 is TGTGCCATCAATTCCCTAAACATTCAGTACTTC. This sequence joins TRBV10-3 and TRBJ2-4, with D unclear. With 7 bases removed from V and 6 bases from J, the gap between germline ends came to 7 bases. CDR3 size: 11 residues. The germline CDR1 and CDR2 sequences are ENHRY and SYGVKD.

The chain employs TRBV9 and TRBJ2-3; D possibly corresponds to TRBD2 (7 bases). V was clipped by 0 bases and J by 5 bases, with 13 bases between them. The CDR3 runs 15 residues. Germline V gene sequence: CDR1 SGDLS, CDR2 YYNGEE. CDR3: CASSVVGGGLDTQYF. The CDR3 region has the DNA TGTGCCAGCAGCGTAGTTGGGGGGGGGCTAGATACGCAGTATTTT.

The chain recombines TRBV10-3 with TRBJ1-6; the match to TRBD1 covers 9 bases. Trimming cost V 3 bases and J 0 bases; bases outside gene matches: 6. Germline V lookup: CDR1 ENHRY, CDR2 SYGVKD. The CDR3 length is 18 residues. CDR3 protein: CAISDLGQGSSYNSPLHF. CDR3 DNA sequence: TGTGCCATCAGTGACCTCGGACAGGGGAGCTCCTATAATTCACCCCTCCACTTT.

CDR3 amino acids: CASSQTTGTGAYEQYF. For the CDR3, the DNA is TGCGCCAGCAGCCAAACCACCGGGACAGGAGCCTACGAGCAGTACTTC. This chain connects TRBV4-1 to TRBJ2-7; 8 bases map to TRBD1. Trimming took 2 bases from V and 2 from J; bases not matched to a gene: 8. The germline CDR1 and CDR2 sequences are MGHRA and YSYEKL. This CDR3 is 16 amino acids long.

The chain recombines TRBV6-5 with TRBJ2-3, with a possible D match to TRBD2 (5 bases). Germline-derived CDR1 and CDR2 are MNHEY and SVGAGI. This CDR3 comprises 16 residues. Trimming removed 0 bases from V and 5 bases from J, with 15 bases in between. DNA of the CDR3: TGTGCCAGCAGTTACTCGCTCTCCCCGGCGGGAGATACGCAGTATTTT. Amino acid sequence: CASSYSLSPAGDTQYF.

The chain carries TRBV6-6 and TRBJ2-3; 8 bases map to TRBD1. The CDR3 extends over 18 amino acids. The J segment lost 0 bases and the V segment lost 2 bases, leaving 10 bases of the junction unmatched. CDR1 is MNHNY, CDR2 SVGAGI, per germline (reference sequence). CDR3 sequence (DNA): TGTGCCAGCAGTTACGATCTCCTGGACAGGGCGAGCACAGATACGCAGTATTTT. Translation: CASSYDLLDRASTDTQYF.

In DNA form, the CDR3 reads TGTGCCAGCTCACCAGGGGAGGGACCTTACAATGAGCAGTTCTTC. Amino acid sequence: CASSPGEGPYNEQFF. This rearrangement joins TRBV18 to TRBJ2-1; 7 nucleotides match TRBD2. This CDR3 is 15 amino acids long. With 2 bases clipped from V and 4 bases from J, the junction kept 5 bases outside the gene matches. Germline V CDR1 and CDR2: KGHSH, LQKENI.

This clonotype was picked up a small number of times. The chain couples TRBV15 to TRBJ2-1; D perhaps matches TRBD1 (6 bases). The V end lost 2 bases, the J end lost 7 bases, and 9 bases lay between the germline ends. Germline loops: CDR1 LNHNV, CDR2 YYDKDF (reference sequence). The CDR3 runs to 13 residues. Here the CDR3 DNA reads TGTGCCACCAGCAGATCACAGGGAAATGAGCAGTTCTTC. Its translation is CATSRSQGNEQFF.

This chain uses TRBV6-5 with TRBJ1-1, with TRBD1 matching over 8 bases. V dropped 5 bases and J dropped 6; count of bases not matched to a gene: 11. The CDR3 totals 15 residues. Germline V gene data show CDR1 as MNHEY and CDR2 as SVGAGI. CDR3 nucleotides: TGTGCCAGCAGTCCCGACAGGGGCTGGGTTTCTGAAGCTTTCTTT. Protein product: CASSPDRGWVSEAFF.

This clonotype was observed many times. CDR3 sequence reads: CASRSGGANGYTF. The CDR3 DNA follows: TGTGCCAGTAGATCAGGGGGCGCGAATGGCTACACCTTC. The J gene is TRBJ1-2, the V gene TRBV19; 8 nucleotides line up with TRBD1. Germline lookup yields CDR1 LNHDA and CDR2 SQIVND (reference sequence). The CDR3 contains 13 residues. V lost 6 bases, J lost 6 bases, and 6 bases stayed unmatched.

The CDR3 protein is CASSQVFARDGHQPQHF. CDR3 DNA: TGCGCCAGCAGCCAAGTGTTCGCGCGGGACGGACATCAGCCCCAGCATTTT. V is TRBV4-1 and J is TRBJ1-5; TRBD1 is a possible D gene (5 bases). This CDR3 has 17 residues. Germline V lookup: CDR1 MGHRA, CDR2 YSYEKL. The V and J ends lost 1 base and 5 bases respectively, with 18 bases between them.

This sequence joins TRBV15 and TRBJ1-4; 8 bases map to TRBD1. Trimming removed 3 bases from V and 0 bases from J; junction bases left unmatched: 15. The CDR3 covers 20 residues. Looked up from germline, CDR1 is LNHNV and CDR2 is YYDKDF (reference sequence). The CDR3 DNA reads as TGTGCCACCAGCAGTACCCCCTTGGACAGGGAAGATGCAACTAATGAAAAACTGTTTTTT. Its protein is CATSSTPLDREDATNEKLFF.

This clonotype was observed once. V usage is TRBV14 and J usage is TRBJ1-2, with no clear D. Trimming shortened V by 3 bases and J by 2 bases, and 13 bases separated the two germline ends. The germline gives CDR1 SGHDN, CDR2 FVKESK. This CDR3 is 15 amino acids long. The CDR3: CASSQAGIQNYGYTF. CDR3 coding DNA: TGTGCCAGCAGCCAGGCCGGAATTCAGAACTATGGCTACACCTTC.

This clonotype was seen at least ten times. The chain is built from TRBV7-2 and TRBJ1-6; unclear D gene. Trimming shortened V by 5 bases and J by 0 bases, and 11 bases separated the two germline ends. CDR1 and CDR2 (germline): SGHTA, FQGNSA. The CDR3 has 16 residues. The CDR3 DNA sequence: TGTGCCAGCAGCCCGGCGGGGAGCTCCTATAATTCACCCCTCCACTTT. Its protein product is CASSPAGSSYNSPLHF.

The gene calls are TRBV23-1 and TRBJ2-7, with a weak D call TRBD1 (5 bases). TRBV23-1 is known as an ORF, though its function is uncertain. The CDR3 extends over 16 amino acids. The V end lost 3 bases, the J end lost 2 bases, and 17 bases lay between the germline ends. CDR3 nucleotides: TGCGCCAGCAGTCAGGCGCCGAGGCAGGGTACCTACGAGCAGTACTTC. As protein: CASSQAPRQGTYEQYF.

The chain has TRBV27 and TRBJ1-2; 9 positions agree with TRBD1. Germline lookup yields CDR1 MNHEY and CDR2 SMNVEV (reference sequence). This CDR3 is built from 16 residues. V lost 5 bases and J lost 7; bases outside the gene matches: 14. The CDR3 loop reads CASSPSRGTGMRGYTF. The DNA of the CDR3 is TGTGCCAGCAGTCCGAGCCGGGGGACAGGGATGCGTGGCTACACCTTC.

Many counts were recorded for this clonotype. The chain links TRBV7-2 to TRBJ2-2, with D possibly TRBD1 on 6 matching bases. Trimming removed 4 bases from V and 4 bases from J, with 19 bases in between. The CDR3 has 17 amino acids. CDR1 and CDR2 from the germline V gene are SGHTA and FQGNSA. CDR3 in amino acids: CASSSTVEAGVTGELFF. In DNA, the CDR3 is TGTGCCAGCAGCTCGACCGTGGAAGCAGGGGTCACCGGGGAGCTGTTTTTT. The full variable domain, its missing parts supplied by reference TRBV7-2 and TRBJ2-2, is GAGVSQSPSNKVTEKGKDVELRCDPISGHTALYWYRQSLGQGLEFLIYFQGNSAPDKSGLPSDRFSAERTGGSVSTLTIQRTQQEDSAVYLCASSSTVEAGVTGELFFGEGSRLTVL.

This clonotype was found many times. This chain uses TRBV7-2 with TRBJ1-6; D is perhaps TRBD1 (5 bases). The CDR3 consists of 18 residues. Trimming removed 1 base at V and 0 bases at J, with 13 bases between. Germline V gene lookup returns CDR1 SGHTA and CDR2 FQGNSA. The CDR3 loop reads CASSLEGLGGSYNSPLHF. In DNA form, the CDR3 reads TGTGCCAGCAGCTTAGAAGGTCTCGGGGGCTCCTATAATTCACCCCTCCACTTT. Looking up the rest from reference TRBV7-2 and TRBJ1-6 gives the full variable domain: GAGVSQSPSNKVTEKGKDVELRCDPISGHTALYWYRQSLGQGLEFLIYFQGNSAPDKSGLPSDRFSAERTGGSVSTLTIQRTQQEDSAVYLCASSLEGLGGSYNSPLHFGNGTRLTVT.

This chain links TRBV12-3 or TRBV12-4 with TRBJ1-5; D ambiguous. V was pared by 6 bases and J by 1 base, with 13 bases between. CDR3 length: 15 residues. CDR3 amino acids: CASREGFGSNQPQHF. As DNA, the CDR3 is TGTGCCAGCAGGGAGGGATTCGGCAGCAATCAGCCCCAGCATTTT.

This rearrangement joins TRBV6-2 or TRBV6-3 to TRBJ1-5; 7 bases match TRBD1. CDR1 is MNHEY and CDR2 is SVGEGT in the germline V gene. The CDR3 spans 14 residues. V lost 8 bases, J lost 5 bases, and 9 bases stayed unmatched. The CDR3 region has the DNA TGTGCCAGCCGGAGAGGGGGCGGGGATCAGCCCCAGCATTTT. Its protein product is CASRRGGGDQPQHF.